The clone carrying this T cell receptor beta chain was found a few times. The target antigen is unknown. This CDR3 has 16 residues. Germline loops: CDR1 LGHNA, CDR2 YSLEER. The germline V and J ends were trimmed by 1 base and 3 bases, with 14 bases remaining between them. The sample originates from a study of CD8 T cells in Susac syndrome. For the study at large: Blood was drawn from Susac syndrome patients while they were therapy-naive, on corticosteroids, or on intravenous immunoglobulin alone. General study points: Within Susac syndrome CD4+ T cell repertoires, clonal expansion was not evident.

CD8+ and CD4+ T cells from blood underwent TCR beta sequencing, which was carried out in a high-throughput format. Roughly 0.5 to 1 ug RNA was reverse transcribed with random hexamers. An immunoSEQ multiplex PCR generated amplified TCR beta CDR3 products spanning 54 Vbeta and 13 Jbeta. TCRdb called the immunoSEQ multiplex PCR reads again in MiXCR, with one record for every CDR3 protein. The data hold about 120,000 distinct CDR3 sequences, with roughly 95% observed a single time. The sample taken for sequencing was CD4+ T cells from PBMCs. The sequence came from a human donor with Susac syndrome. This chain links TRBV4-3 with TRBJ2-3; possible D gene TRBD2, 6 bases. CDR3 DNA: TGCGCCAGCAGCCAAGCCCTAGCGTCGGAGACAGATACGCAGTATTTT. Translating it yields CASSQALASETDTQYF.